The clone carrying this T cell receptor beta chain has at least ten counts. Germline values: CDR1 ENHRY, CDR2 SYGVKD. The ends lost 0 bases at V and 3 bases at J; junction bases unmatched: 7. The CDR3 runs to 16 residues. The data originate from a study of Graves' ophthalmopathy and Graves' hyperthyroidism. RNA transcripts served as template for amplifying TCR beta CDR3 sequences. The library came from an HTBI-primed first-round RT-PCR and a second-round multiplex PCR. MiXCR, run by TCRdb on the multiplex PCR reads, gives a single entry per CDR3 protein. The sample yields just over 400,000 distinct CDR3 sequences, more than 20% seen once.

This rearrangement joins TRBV10-3 to TRBJ2-7, with 8 nucleotides matching TRBD1. This TCR came from a young woman with stable Graves' hyperthyroidism. The sequencing sample was made of peripheral blood. The CDR3 reads CAISESGTGDGYEQYF. Here the CDR3 DNA reads TGTGCCATCAGTGAGTCGGGGACAGGTGACGGCTACGAGCAGTACTTC.